The T cell receptor (beta chain) under discussion was sequenced for a study of T-cell memory formation after mild COVID-19. The CDR3 runs 16 residues. Trimming cost V 2 bases and J 1 base; bases outside gene matches: 3. CDR1 and CDR2 from the germline V gene are SGHRS and YFSETQ. Each CDR3 protein is one row after TCRdb ran MiXCR on the 5' RACE reads. The repertoire holds over 300,000 distinct CDR3 sequences, with 20% to 25% as singletons. The chain is built from TRBV5-1 and TRBJ2-5, with 12 positions matching TRBD2. Sequencing was done on a sample of PBMCs or a T cell subset sorted from them (not recorded which). This sequence originates from a man between 18 and 29 years old who had mild COVID-19 (a few samples of this study predate the infection). Cell type and time point are not known. In DNA, the CDR3 is TGCGCCAGCAGCTTCGGACTAGCGGGGACCCAAGAGACCCAGTACTTC. It yields the protein CASSFGLAGTQETQYF.